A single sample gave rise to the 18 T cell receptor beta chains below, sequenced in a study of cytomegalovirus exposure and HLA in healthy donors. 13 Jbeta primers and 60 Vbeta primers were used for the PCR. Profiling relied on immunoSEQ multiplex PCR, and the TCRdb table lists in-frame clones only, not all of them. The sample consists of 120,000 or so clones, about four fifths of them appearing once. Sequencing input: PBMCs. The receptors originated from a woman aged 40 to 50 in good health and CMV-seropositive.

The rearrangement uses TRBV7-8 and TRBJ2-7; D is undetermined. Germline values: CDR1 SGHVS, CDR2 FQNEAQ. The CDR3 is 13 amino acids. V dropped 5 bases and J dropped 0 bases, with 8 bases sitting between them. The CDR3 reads CASSEFYSYEQYF. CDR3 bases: TGTGCCAGCAGCGAATTCTACTCCTACGAGCAGTACTTC. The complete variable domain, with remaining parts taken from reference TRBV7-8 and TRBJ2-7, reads GAGVSQSPRYKVAKRGQDVALRCDPISGHVSLFWYQQALGQGPEFLTYFQNEAQLDKSGLPSDRFFAERPEGSVSTLKIQRTQQEDSAVYLCASSEFYSYEQYFGPGTRLTVT.

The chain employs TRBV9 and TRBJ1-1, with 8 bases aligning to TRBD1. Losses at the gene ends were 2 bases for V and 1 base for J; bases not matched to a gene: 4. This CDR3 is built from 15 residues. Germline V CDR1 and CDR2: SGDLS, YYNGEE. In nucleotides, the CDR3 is TGTGCCAGCAGCGTTGCGACAGGGGAGAACACTGAAGCTTTCTTT. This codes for CASSVATGENTEAFF. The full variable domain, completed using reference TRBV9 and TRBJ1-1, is DSGVTQTPKHLITATGQRVTLRCSPRSGDLSVYWYQQSLDQGLQFLIQYYNGEERAKGNILERFSAQQFPDLHSELNLSSLELGDSALYFCASSVATGENTEAFFGQGTRLTVV.

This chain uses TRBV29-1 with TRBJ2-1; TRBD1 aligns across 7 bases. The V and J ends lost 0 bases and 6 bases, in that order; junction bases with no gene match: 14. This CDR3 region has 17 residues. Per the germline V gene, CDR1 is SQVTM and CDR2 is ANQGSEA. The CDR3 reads CSVEDLHEGAMVNEQFF. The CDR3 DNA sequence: TGCAGCGTTGAAGATCTTCATGAGGGGGCGATGGTCAATGAGCAGTTCTTC.

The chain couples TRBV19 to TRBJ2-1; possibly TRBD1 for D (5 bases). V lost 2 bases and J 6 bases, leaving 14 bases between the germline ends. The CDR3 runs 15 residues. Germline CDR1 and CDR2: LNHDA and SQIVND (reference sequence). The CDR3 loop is CASSIYGQESNEQFF. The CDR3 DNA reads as TGTGCCAGTAGTATATATGGACAAGAGTCCAATGAGCAGTTCTTC.

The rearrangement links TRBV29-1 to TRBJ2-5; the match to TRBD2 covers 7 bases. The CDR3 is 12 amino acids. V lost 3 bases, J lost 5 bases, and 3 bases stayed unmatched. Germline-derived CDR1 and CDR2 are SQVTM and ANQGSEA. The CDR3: CSVDVGGETQYF. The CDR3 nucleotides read TGCAGCGTTGATGTCGGGGGGGAGACCCAGTACTTC.

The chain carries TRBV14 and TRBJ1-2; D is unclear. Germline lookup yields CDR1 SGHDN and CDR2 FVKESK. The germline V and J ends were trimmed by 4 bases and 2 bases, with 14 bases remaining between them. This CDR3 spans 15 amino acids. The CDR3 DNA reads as TGTGCCAGCAGCCCCCGCCCACAAGAAAACTATGGCTACACCTTC. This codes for CASSPRPQENYGYTF.

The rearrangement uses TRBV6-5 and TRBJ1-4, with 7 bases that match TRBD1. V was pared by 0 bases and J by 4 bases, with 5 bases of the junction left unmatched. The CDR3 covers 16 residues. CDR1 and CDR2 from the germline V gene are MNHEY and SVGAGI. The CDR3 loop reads CASSYSIRQGNEKLFF. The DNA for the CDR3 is TGTGCCAGCAGTTACTCGATCCGACAGGGTAATGAAAAACTGTTTTTT.

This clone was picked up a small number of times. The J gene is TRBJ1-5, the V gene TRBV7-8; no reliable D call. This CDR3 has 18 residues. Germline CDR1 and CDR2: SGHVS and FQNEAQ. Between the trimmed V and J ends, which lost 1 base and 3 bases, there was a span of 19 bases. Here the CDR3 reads CASSLGLSGKDLNQPQHF. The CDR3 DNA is TGTGCCAGCAGCTTAGGATTATCGGGAAAGGATCTCAATCAGCCCCAGCATTTT.

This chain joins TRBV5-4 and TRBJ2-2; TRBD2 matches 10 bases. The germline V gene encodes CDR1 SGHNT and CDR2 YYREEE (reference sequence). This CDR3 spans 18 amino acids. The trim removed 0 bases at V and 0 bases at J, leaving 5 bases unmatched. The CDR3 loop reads CASSLVFLAGANTGELFF. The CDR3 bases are TGTGCCAGCAGCTTGGTCTTCCTAGCGGGAGCGAACACCGGGGAGCTGTTTTTT. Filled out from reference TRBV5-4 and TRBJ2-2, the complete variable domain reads ETGVTQSPTHLIKTRGQQVTLRCSSQSGHNTVSWYQQALGQGPQFIFQYYREEENGRGNFPPRFSGLQFPNYSSELNVNALELDDSALYLCASSLVFLAGANTGELFFGEGSRLTVL.

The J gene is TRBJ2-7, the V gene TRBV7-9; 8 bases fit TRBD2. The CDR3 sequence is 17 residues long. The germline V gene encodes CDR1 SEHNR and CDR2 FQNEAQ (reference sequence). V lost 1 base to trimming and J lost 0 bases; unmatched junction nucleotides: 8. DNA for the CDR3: TGTGCCAGCAGCTTAGGACTAGCTAGCGGGCCCTCCTACGAGCAGTACTTC. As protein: CASSLGLASGPSYEQYF.

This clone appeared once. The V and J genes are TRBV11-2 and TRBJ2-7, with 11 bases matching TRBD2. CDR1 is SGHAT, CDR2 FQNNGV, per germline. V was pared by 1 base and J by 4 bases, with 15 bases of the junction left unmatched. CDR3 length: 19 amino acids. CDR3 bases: TGTGCCAGCAGCTTAGTGGGGACTAGCGGCACCCTAGGGGGTTACGAGCAGTACTTC. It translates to CASSLVGTSGTLGGYEQYF.

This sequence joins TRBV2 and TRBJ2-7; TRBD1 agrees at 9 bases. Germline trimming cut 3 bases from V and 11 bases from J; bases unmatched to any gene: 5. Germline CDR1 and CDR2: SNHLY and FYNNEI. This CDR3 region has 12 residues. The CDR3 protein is CASSDGTGREYF. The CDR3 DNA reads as TGTGCCAGCAGTGACGGGACAGGGAGGGAGTACTTC.

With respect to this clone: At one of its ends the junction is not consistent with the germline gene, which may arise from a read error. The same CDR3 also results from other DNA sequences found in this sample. DNA of the CDR3: TGTGCCAGTAGTAAGGGGGTGTCAACTAACGAAAAACTGTTTTTT. This codes for CASSKGVSTNEKLFF. The chain carries TRBV19 and TRBJ1-4, with a possible D match to TRBD1 (6 bases). The length of the CDR3 is 15 residues. The V gene's germline CDR1 is LNHDA and CDR2 SQIVND (reference sequence). Complete variable domain (other parts from reference TRBV19 and TRBJ1-4): DGGITQSPKYLFRKEGQNVTLSCEQNLNHDAMYWYRQDPGQGLRLIYYSQIVNDFQKGDIAEGYSVSREKKESFPLTVTSAQKNPTAFYLCASSKGVSTNEKLFFGSGTQLSVL.

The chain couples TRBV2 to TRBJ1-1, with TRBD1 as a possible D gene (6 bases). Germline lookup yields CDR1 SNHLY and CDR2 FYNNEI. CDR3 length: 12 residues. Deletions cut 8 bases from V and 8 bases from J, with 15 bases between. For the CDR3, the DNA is TGTGCCAGCGGCGGCAGGGGTGGCGAAGCTTTCTTT. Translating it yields CASGGRGGEAFF.

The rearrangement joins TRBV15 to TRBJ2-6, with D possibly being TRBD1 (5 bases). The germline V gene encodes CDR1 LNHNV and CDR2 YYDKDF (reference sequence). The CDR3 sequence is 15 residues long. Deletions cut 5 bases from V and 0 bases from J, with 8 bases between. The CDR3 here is CATSGAFSGANVLTF. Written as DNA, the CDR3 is TGTGCCACCAGCGGGGCCTTCTCTGGGGCCAACGTCCTGACTTTC.

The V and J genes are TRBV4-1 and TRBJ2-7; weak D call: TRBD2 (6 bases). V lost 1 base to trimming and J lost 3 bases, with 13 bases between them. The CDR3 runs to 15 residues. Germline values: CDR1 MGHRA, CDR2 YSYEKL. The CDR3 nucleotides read TGCGCCAGCAGCCAAGTGGTACTAGCAGTCTACGAGCAGTACTTC. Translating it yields CASSQVVLAVYEQYF.

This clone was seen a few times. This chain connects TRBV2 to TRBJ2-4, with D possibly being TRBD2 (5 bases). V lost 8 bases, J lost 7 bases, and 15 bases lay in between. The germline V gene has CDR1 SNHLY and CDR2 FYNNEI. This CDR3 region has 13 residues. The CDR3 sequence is CASLTPGVNIQYF. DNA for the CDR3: TGTGCCAGCCTCACCCCCGGGGTCAACATTCAGTACTTC.

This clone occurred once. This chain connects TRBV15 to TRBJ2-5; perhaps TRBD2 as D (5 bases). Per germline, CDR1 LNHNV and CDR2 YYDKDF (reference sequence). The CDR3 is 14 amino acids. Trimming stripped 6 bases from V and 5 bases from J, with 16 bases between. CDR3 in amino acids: CATSIGLGAETQYF. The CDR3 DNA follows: TGTGCCACCAGTATTGGACTGGGAGCGGAGACCCAGTACTTC.